This T cell receptor (beta chain) is drawn from a study of blood T cell repertoires in COVID-19. Study details: PBMCs, B-cell-depleted T cells, or T cells were the source of the cDNA or gDNA that made up the material.

Germline V gives CDR1 SGDLS, CDR2 YYNGEE. V lost 3 bases, J lost 2 bases, and 4 bases stayed unmatched. This CDR3 comprises 14 residues. How the authors handled the data: Estimation of nucleated cell counts was performed using reference gene primer amplification. The repertoire was sequenced with immunoSEQ multiplex PCR; TCRdb's copy has only in-frame clones and lacks some. V, J and clone size were drawn from that table, and D and trimming were deduced from the DNA. This table has under 300,000 clones, roughly 84% appearing once. V and J are TRBV9 and TRBJ2-7; TRBD2 matches at 8 bases. The clonotype originates from a woman in her 40s who had recovered from COVID-19. The material sequenced was peripheral blood. The CDR3 here is CASSAGGVTYEQYF. CDR3 nucleotide sequence: TGTGCCAGCAGCGCCGGGGGGGTGACCTACGAGCAGTACTTC.